The clone carrying this T cell receptor (beta chain) was counted only a few times. Its target is not known. Germline trimming cut 0 bases from V and 8 bases from J; bases unmatched to any gene: 6. CDR1 and CDR2 from the germline V gene are MNHEY and SMNVEV (reference sequence). CDR3 length: 17 amino acids. Both TRBC1 and TRBC2 were covered by a beta constant-region primer of two equimolar oligonucleotides. Ligated cDNA was amplified by four rounds of PCR with nested alpha and beta constant-region primers and SP2. A 12-nucleotide UMI and the SP2 primer were added to the cDNA 3' end by oligonucleotide ligation. TCRdb reprocessed the UMI-ligation and nested PCR reads via MiXCR and lists one record per CDR3 protein. This table has roughly 150,000 distinct CDR3 sequences, approximately 21% appearing once. The source of the sample is a study of naive and memory T cell subsets. Study results and caveats: Possibly reflecting memory cells re-expressing CD45RA, a few larger clonotypes occurred in naive repertoires, especially CD8.

This TCR derives from a human donor in good health. This sequence joins TRBV27 and TRBJ2-2, with 13 nucleotides matching TRBD2. Source material: naive CD8+ T cells from blood. The DNA of the CDR3 is TGTGCCAGCAGTTTATCCCATGGACTAGCGGGAGAGGGGGAGCTGTTTTTT. Amino acid sequence: CASSLSHGLAGEGELFF.